This passage covers 4 T cell receptor beta chains from one sample sequenced in a study of blood T cell repertoires in COVID-19 (dated by TCRdb to 2020 to 2021). The protocol used for the library was the immunoSEQ multiplex PCR assay. The immuneACCESS repertoire file appears here via TCRdb, limited to in-frame rearrangements. These files lack a portion of the clones; in checked studies, under half of the deficit traces to unresolved V genes, and the cause of the others is not known. In this sample the table shows around 250,000 clones, about 86% of which occur a single time. The ten largest account for 4.5% to 6.5% of the sample. Input material: peripheral blood. The receptor set was obtained from a man older than 75 with acute or convalescent COVID-19.

The chain links TRBV7-9 to TRBJ1-1, with D possibly being TRBD1 (5 bases). The germline V gene has CDR1 SEHNR and CDR2 FQNEAQ (reference sequence). This CDR3 has 14 residues. Trimming cost V 5 bases and J 5 bases, with 15 bases left between them. The CDR3 region is CASSPPPKGTEAFF. In DNA form, the CDR3 reads TGTGCCAGCAGCCCCCCTCCGAAGGGGACTGAAGCTTTCTTT.

This sequence joins TRBV5-4 and TRBJ2-7, with TRBD2 matching over 12 bases. V trimming: 0 bases; J trimming: 6 bases; junction bases outside the gene matches: 4. CDR1 and CDR2 (germline): SGHNT, YYREEE (reference sequence). The CDR3 covers 15 residues. As DNA, the CDR3 is TGTGCCAGCAGCTTGGCGGCTAGCGGGAGGGGCGAGCAGTACTTC. This gives the protein CASSLAASGRGEQYF.

The chain is built from TRBV27 and TRBJ2-4; 14 bases fit TRBD2. The ends lost 4 bases at V and 8 bases at J; junction bases unmatched: 16. Germline-derived CDR1 and CDR2 are MNHEY and SMNVEV (reference sequence). The CDR3 totals 19 residues. The CDR3 here is CASSSGTSGRRYYGHIQYF. As DNA, the CDR3 is TGTGCCAGCAGTTCCGGGACTAGCGGGAGACGCTACTATGGGCACATTCAGTACTTC.

This clone has just a few counts. V gene TRBV24-1 combines with J gene TRBJ1-2; TRBD1 matches 7 bases. Germline CDR1 reads KGHDR; CDR2 reads SFDVKD. The CDR3 has 18 amino acids. After removal of 2 bases from V and 5 bases from J, the junction contained 16 bases not matched to a gene. CDR3 nucleotide sequence: TGTGCCACCAGTGATTCCGGGACAGTGATTCTCAACGGATATGGCTACACCTTC. This codes for CATSDSGTVILNGYGYTF.